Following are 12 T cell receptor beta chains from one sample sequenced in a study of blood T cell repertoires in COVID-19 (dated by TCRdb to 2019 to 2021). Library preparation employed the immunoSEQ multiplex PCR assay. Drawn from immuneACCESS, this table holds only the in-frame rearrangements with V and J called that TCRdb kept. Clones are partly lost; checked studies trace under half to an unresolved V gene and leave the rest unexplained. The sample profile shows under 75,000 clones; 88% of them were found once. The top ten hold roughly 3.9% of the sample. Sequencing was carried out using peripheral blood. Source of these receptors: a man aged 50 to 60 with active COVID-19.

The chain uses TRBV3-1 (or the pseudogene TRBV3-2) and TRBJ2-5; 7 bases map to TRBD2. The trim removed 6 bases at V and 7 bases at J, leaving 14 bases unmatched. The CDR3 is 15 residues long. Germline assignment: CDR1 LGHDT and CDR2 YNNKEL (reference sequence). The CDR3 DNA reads TGTGCCAGCAGTCCAGATACTAGCGACGGCGGGACCCAGTACTTC. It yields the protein CASSPDTSDGGTQYF.

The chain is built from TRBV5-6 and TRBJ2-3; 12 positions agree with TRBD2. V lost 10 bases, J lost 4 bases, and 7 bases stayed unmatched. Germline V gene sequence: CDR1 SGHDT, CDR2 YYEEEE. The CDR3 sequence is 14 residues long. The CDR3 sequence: CAAFSSGGADTQYF. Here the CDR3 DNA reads TGTGCCGCATTCTCTAGCGGGGGGGCAGATACGCAGTATTTT.

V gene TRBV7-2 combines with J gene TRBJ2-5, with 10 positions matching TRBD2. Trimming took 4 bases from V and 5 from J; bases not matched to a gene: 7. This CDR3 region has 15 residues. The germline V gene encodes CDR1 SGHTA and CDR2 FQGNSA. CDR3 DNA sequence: TGTGCCAGCAGCTCCGAGCGGGGGGGATTGGAGACCCAGTACTTC. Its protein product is CASSSERGGLETQYF.

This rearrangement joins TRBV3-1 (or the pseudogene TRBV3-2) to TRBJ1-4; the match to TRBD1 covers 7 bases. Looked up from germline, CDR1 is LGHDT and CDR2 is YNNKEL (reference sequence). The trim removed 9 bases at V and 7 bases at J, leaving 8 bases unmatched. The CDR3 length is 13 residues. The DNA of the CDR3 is TGTGCCAGTAGACAGGGCTCTAGTGAAAAACTGTTTTTT. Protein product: CASRQGSSEKLFF.

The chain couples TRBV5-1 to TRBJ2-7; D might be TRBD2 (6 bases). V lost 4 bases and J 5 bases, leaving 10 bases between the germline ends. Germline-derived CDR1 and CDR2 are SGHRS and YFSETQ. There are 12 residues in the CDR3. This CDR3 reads CASSPWGDEQYF. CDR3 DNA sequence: TGCGCCAGCAGCCCTTGGGGGGACGAGCAGTACTTC.

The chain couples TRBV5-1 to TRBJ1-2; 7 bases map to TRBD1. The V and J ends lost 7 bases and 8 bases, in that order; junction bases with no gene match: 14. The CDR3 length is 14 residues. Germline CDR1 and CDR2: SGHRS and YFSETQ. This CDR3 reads CASSGQGQRVGYTF. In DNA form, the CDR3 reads TGCGCCAGCTCGGGGCAGGGACAGAGAGTGGGCTACACCTTC. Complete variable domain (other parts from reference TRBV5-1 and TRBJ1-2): KAGVTQTPRYLIKTRGQQVTLSCSPISGHRSVSWYQQTPGQGLQFLFEYFSETQRNKGNFPGRFSGRQFSNSRSEMNVSTLELGDSALYLCASSGQGQRVGYTFGSGTRLTVV.

Here the CDR3 DNA reads TGTGCCAGCAGCCAAGAATCGGGCGAGCAGTACTTC. Translated: CASSQESGEQYF. V gene TRBV7-2 combines with J gene TRBJ2-7; no definite D call. V shed 5 bases and J shed 6 bases, with 11 bases lying between them. In germline, CDR1 is SGHTA, CDR2 FQGNSA. The CDR3 contains 12 residues.

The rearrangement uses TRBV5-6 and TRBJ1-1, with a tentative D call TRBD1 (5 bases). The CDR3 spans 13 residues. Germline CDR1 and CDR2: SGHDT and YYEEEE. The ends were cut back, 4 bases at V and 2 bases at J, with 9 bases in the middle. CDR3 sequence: CASSPGVNTEAFF. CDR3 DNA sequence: TGTGCCAGCAGCCCGGGGGTTAACACTGAAGCTTTCTTT.

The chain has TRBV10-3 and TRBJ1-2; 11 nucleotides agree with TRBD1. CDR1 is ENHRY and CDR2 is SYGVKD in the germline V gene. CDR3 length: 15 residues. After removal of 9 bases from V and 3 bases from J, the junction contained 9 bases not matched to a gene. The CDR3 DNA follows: TGTGCCATACCCAGAGGGACAGGGGGGGACTATGGCTACACCTTC. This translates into CAIPRGTGGDYGYTF.

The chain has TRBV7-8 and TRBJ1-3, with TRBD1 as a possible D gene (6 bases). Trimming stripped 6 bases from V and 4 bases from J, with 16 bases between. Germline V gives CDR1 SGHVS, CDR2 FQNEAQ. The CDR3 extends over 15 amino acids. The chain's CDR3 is CASSSGAGIGNTIYF. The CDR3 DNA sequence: TGTGCCAGCAGTTCAGGGGCAGGGATCGGAAACACCATATATTTT. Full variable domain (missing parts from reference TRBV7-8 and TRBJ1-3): GAGVSQSPRYKVAKRGQDVALRCDPISGHVSLFWYQQALGQGPEFLTYFQNEAQLDKSGLPSDRFFAERPEGSVSTLKIQRTQQEDSAVYLCASSSGAGIGNTIYFGEGSWLTVV.

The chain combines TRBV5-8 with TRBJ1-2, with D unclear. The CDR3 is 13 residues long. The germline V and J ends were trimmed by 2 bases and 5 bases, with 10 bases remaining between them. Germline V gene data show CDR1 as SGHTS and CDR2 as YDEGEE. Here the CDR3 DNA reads TGTGCCAGCAGCTTCGGCCAGGCTTATGGCTACACCTTC. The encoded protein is CASSFGQAYGYTF.

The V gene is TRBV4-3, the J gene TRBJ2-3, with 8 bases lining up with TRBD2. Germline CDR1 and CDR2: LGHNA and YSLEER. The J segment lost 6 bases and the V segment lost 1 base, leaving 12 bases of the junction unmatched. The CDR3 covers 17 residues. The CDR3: CASSQVPGGLVADTQYF. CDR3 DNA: TGCGCCAGCAGCCAAGTTCCGGGGGGGCTGGTAGCCGATACGCAGTATTTT.